The rows below give T cell receptor beta chains drawn from one sample of a study of cytomegalovirus exposure and HLA in healthy donors. Profiled with immunoSEQ multiplex PCR; TCRdb holds only in-frame clones, not every one. Among under 250,000 clones listed, roughly 84% were seen once. Sample: PBMCs. These receptors all come from a man between 18 and 29 years old in good health and CMV-seropositive. The CDR3 runs from the conserved cysteine through the conserved F or W. The order of the fields is CDR3 protein, CDR3 DNA, V gene, J gene, clone size, D gene. D genes are given only for firm matches. Clone size is given for some rows only: seen once, a few or many times, or a class if the clone is expanded.

cdr3_aa: CASSRGSYEQYF; cdr3_nt: TGTGCCAGCAGCCGCGGATCCTACGAGCAGTACTTC; v_call: TRBV4-2; j_call: TRBJ2-7; clone_size: NA; d_call: NA
cdr3_aa: CASSGGASPYNEQFF; cdr3_nt: TGCGCCAGCAGCGGTGGGGCGAGTCCCTACAATGAGCAGTTCTTC; v_call: TRBV4-1; j_call: TRBJ2-1; clone_size: NA; d_call: NA
cdr3_aa: CASSEAQGFHYEQYF; cdr3_nt: TGTGCCAGCAGTGAAGCGCAGGGATTCCACTACGAGCAGTACTTC; v_call: TRBV6-1; j_call: TRBJ2-7; clone_size: NA; d_call: NA
cdr3_aa: CASSYLSEQFF; cdr3_nt: TGTGCCAGCAGTTACCTTAGTGAGCAGTTCTTC; v_call: TRBV6-6; j_call: TRBJ2-1; clone_size: NA; d_call: NA
cdr3_aa: CASSTDSAYEQYF; cdr3_nt: TGTGCCAGCAGCACAGACTCGGCCTACGAGCAGTACTTC; v_call: TRBV28; j_call: TRBJ2-7; clone_size: once; d_call: NA
cdr3_aa: CASSEQGTYEQYF; cdr3_nt: TGTGCCAGCAGTGAACAGGGAACCTACGAGCAGTACTTC; v_call: TRBV2; j_call: TRBJ2-7; clone_size: NA; d_call: NA
cdr3_aa: CAWDTGGHQPQHF; cdr3_nt: TGTGCCTGGGATACAGGGGGCCATCAGCCCCAGCATTTT; v_call: TRBV30; j_call: TRBJ1-5; clone_size: NA; d_call: TRBD1
cdr3_aa: CASSQDGSLGTVANVLTF; cdr3_nt: TGCGCCAGCAGCCAAGATGGGAGTTTGGGTACGGTGGCCAACGTCCTGACTTTC; v_call: TRBV4-1; j_call: TRBJ2-6; clone_size: NA; d_call: NA
cdr3_aa: CASAPGGSPYNEQFF; cdr3_nt: TGTGCCAGCGCTCCCGGTGGGAGCCCCTACAATGAGCAGTTCTTC; v_call: TRBV9; j_call: TRBJ2-1; clone_size: once; d_call: NA
cdr3_aa: CASSLIPYEQYF; cdr3_nt: TGTGCCAGCAGCTTAATCCCATACGAGCAGTACTTC; v_call: TRBV7-2; j_call: TRBJ2-7; clone_size: NA; d_call: NA
cdr3_aa: CASTQPGQGKTEAFF; cdr3_nt: TGTGCCAGTACCCAACCGGGACAGGGAAAGACTGAAGCTTTCTTT; v_call: TRBV19; j_call: TRBJ1-1; clone_size: NA; d_call: TRBD1
cdr3_aa: CASRLDTHEQYF; cdr3_nt: TGTGCCAGCAGACTAGATACCCACGAGCAGTACTTC; v_call: TRBV28; j_call: TRBJ2-7; clone_size: once; d_call: NA
cdr3_aa: CASRSTSGAVDEQFF; cdr3_nt: TGTGCCAGCAGGTCAACTAGCGGGGCGGTCGATGAGCAGTTCTTC; v_call: TRBV28; j_call: TRBJ2-1; clone_size: NA; d_call: TRBD2
cdr3_aa: CASSRDRMTFF; cdr3_nt: TGTGCCAGCTCCAGGGACAGGATGACTTTCTTT; v_call: TRBV28; j_call: TRBJ1-1; clone_size: NA; d_call: TRBD1
cdr3_aa: CAWIRMTEAFF; cdr3_nt: TGTGCCTGGATTAGGATGACTGAAGCTTTCTTT; v_call: TRBV30; j_call: TRBJ1-1; clone_size: NA; d_call: NA
cdr3_aa: CASRLGVDEQFF; cdr3_nt: TGTGCCAGCCGACTGGGGGTTGATGAGCAGTTCTTC; v_call: TRBV7-2; j_call: TRBJ2-1; clone_size: NA; d_call: NA
cdr3_aa: CASSSGYLANEKLFF; cdr3_nt: TGTGCCAGCAGTTCAGGGTATCTAGCTAATGAAAAACTGTTTTTT; v_call: TRBV28; j_call: TRBJ1-4; clone_size: NA; d_call: NA
cdr3_aa: CASRSSGSSYNEQFF; cdr3_nt: TGTGCCAGCAGGAGTAGCGGGAGCTCCTACAATGAGCAGTTCTTC; v_call: TRBV6-1; j_call: TRBJ2-1; clone_size: NA; d_call: TRBD2
cdr3_aa: CASSWHRDGNYGYTF; cdr3_nt: TGCGCCAGCAGCTGGCACCGGGACGGAAACTATGGCTACACCTTC; v_call: TRBV5-1; j_call: TRBJ1-2; clone_size: NA; d_call: NA
cdr3_aa: CASSQESFGAYNQPQHF; cdr3_nt: TGCGCCAGCAGCCAAGAGAGTTTCGGGGCCTACAATCAGCCCCAGCATTTT; v_call: TRBV4-1; j_call: TRBJ1-5; clone_size: NA; d_call: NA
cdr3_aa: CASSKISGRAGDTQYF; cdr3_nt: TGTGCCAGCAGCAAAATTAGCGGGAGGGCCGGAGATACGCAGTATTTT; v_call: TRBV5-4; j_call: TRBJ2-3; clone_size: NA; d_call: TRBD2
cdr3_aa: CASSLGLAGLETQYF; cdr3_nt: TGTGCCAGCAGCCTAGGACTAGCGGGATTGGAGACCCAGTACTTC; v_call: TRBV7-7; j_call: TRBJ2-5; clone_size: once; d_call: TRBD2
cdr3_aa: CASRWTGESGNTIYF; cdr3_nt: TGTGCCAGCAGGTGGACAGGGGAATCTGGAAACACCATATATTTT; v_call: TRBV4-2; j_call: TRBJ1-3; clone_size: NA; d_call: TRBD1
cdr3_aa: CAWGLAGGTDTQYF; cdr3_nt: TGTGCCTGGGGCCTAGCGGGAGGAACAGATACGCAGTATTTT; v_call: TRBV30; j_call: TRBJ2-3; clone_size: NA; d_call: TRBD2
cdr3_aa: CAIRTGGKDSYEQYF; cdr3_nt: TGTGCCATCAGAACCGGAGGGAAAGACTCCTACGAGCAGTACTTC; v_call: TRBV10-3; j_call: TRBJ2-7; clone_size: NA; d_call: NA
cdr3_aa: CASSQVMGGSFYGYTF; cdr3_nt: TGCGCCAGCAGCCAAGTCATGGGGGGCTCCTTCTATGGCTACACCTTC; v_call: TRBV4-3; j_call: TRBJ1-2; clone_size: NA; d_call: NA
cdr3_aa: CAWSPLRTSVSYEQYF; cdr3_nt: TGTGCCTGGAGTCCCCTCAGGACTAGCGTCTCCTACGAGCAGTACTTC; v_call: TRBV30; j_call: TRBJ2-7; clone_size: once; d_call: TRBD2
cdr3_aa: CASSLGGRAGGELFF; cdr3_nt: TGCGCCAGCAGCTTGGGCGGGAGGGCCGGCGGGGAGCTGTTTTTT; v_call: TRBV5-1; j_call: TRBJ2-2; clone_size: NA; d_call: TRBD2
cdr3_aa: CASSMVGTGLWEQYF; cdr3_nt: TGTGCCAGTAGTATGGTCGGGACAGGCCTTTGGGAGCAGTACTTC; v_call: TRBV19; j_call: TRBJ2-7; clone_size: NA; d_call: TRBD1
cdr3_aa: CSVTVMSYEQYF; cdr3_nt: TGCAGCGTTACTGTCATGTCCTACGAGCAGTACTTC; v_call: TRBV29-1; j_call: TRBJ2-7; clone_size: NA; d_call: NA
cdr3_aa: CASSEGGGYTF; cdr3_nt: TGTGCCAGCAGTGAAGGGGGTGGCTACACCTTC; v_call: TRBV25-1; j_call: TRBJ1-2; clone_size: NA; d_call: NA
cdr3_aa: CASRLLKRHRTPSTDTQYF; cdr3_nt: TGTGCCAGCAGACTCCTCAAGAGACACCGGACACCGAGCACAGATACGCAGTATTTT; v_call: TRBV28; j_call: TRBJ2-3; clone_size: NA; d_call: NA
cdr3_aa: CASSYSTLTDTQYF; cdr3_nt: TGTGCCAGCAGTTACTCGACTTTGACAGATACGCAGTATTTT; v_call: TRBV6-6; j_call: TRBJ2-3; clone_size: NA; d_call: NA
cdr3_aa: CASSPNREHQPQHF; cdr3_nt: TGTGCCAGCAGCCCAAACAGGGAGCATCAGCCCCAGCATTTT; v_call: TRBV27; j_call: TRBJ1-5; clone_size: NA; d_call: NA
cdr3_aa: CASSMMGQAPGGYTF; cdr3_nt: TGTGCCAGCAGCATGATGGGACAGGCCCCAGGGGGCTACACCTTC; v_call: TRBV7-3; j_call: TRBJ1-2; clone_size: NA; d_call: TRBD1
cdr3_aa: CASSRTSGSYNEQFF; cdr3_nt: TGTGCCAGCAGCCGGACTAGCGGGAGCTACAATGAGCAGTTCTTC; v_call: TRBV5-4; j_call: TRBJ2-1; clone_size: NA; d_call: TRBD2
cdr3_aa: CASSLDRGNEQFF; cdr3_nt: TGTGCCAGCAGTTTAGACAGGGGGAATGAGCAGTTCTTC; v_call: TRBV6-5; j_call: TRBJ2-1; clone_size: NA; d_call: TRBD1